The sequence of this T cell receptor (beta chain) was determined in a study of spatial heterogeneity in lung cancer. In the study overall: The count of detected beta-chain sequences consistently exceeded that of alpha-chain sequences. The library had UMIs, and each TCR and UMI pair averaged more than ten raw reads.

Per the germline V gene, CDR1 is DFQATT and CDR2 is SNEGSKA (reference sequence). Trimming took off 5 bases at V and 4 bases at J, with 18 bases between the two ends. This CDR3 has 14 amino acids. The sample's time point: sample taken at primary tumor resection. TCRs were sequenced from unsorted whole RNA of tumor, nontumor lung or PBMC. Samples came from 65 to 75 TRACERx patients with untreated early-stage lung cancer. The sample holds many counts of this clonotype. On each TCR cDNA molecule, a unique molecular identifier was present. TCRdb fed the 5' RACE reads into MiXCR, producing one record per CDR3 protein. Altogether more than 85,000 distinct CDR3 sequences are present, around 8.6% being singletons, with the ten largest covering about 7.1%.

The gene calls are TRBV20-1 and TRBJ2-7, with D perhaps TRBD2 (6 bases). The sequencing here drew on PBMCs, taken at surgery. The origin of this receptor is a male donor with early-stage non-small cell lung cancer. The CDR3 spells CSAPNPGLGYEQYF. CDR3 DNA: TGCAGTGCTCCCAATCCGGGACTGGGATACGAGCAGTACTTC.